The clone carrying this T cell receptor beta chain was found once. This entry belongs to a study of blood T cell repertoires in COVID-19. Study at large: Samples representing acute and convalescent COVID-19 were sourced from the United States, Italy and Spain.

Original methodology: Amplified reference gene primers provided the basis for estimating nucleated cell counts. Clones were read by immunoSEQ multiplex PCR, and TCRdb kept only the in-frame ones, dropping some. The V and J calls and clone size were taken over from that table, and D and trimming were inferred from the DNA. Of fewer than 90,000 clones listed, 85% to 90% are singletons. The CDR3 totals 16 residues. CDR1 and CDR2 from the germline V gene are MDHEN and SYDVKM. The V gene lost 5 bases and the J gene lost 0 bases, with 11 bases spanning the gap. The J gene is TRBJ2-6, the V gene TRBV28; D not certain. The TCR was taken from an older man in a cohort sampled during active COVID-19. The source material was peripheral blood. As DNA, the CDR3 is TGTGCCAGCAGTCTAGGATACCACTCTGGGGCCAACGTCCTGACTTTC. Amino acids: CASSLGYHSGANVLTF.